This TCR beta chain was recovered during a study of T-cell memory formation after mild COVID-19. V lost 6 bases to trimming and J lost 9 bases, with 14 bases between them. This CDR3 has 12 amino acids. Germline V gene data show CDR1 as SEHNR and CDR2 as FQNEAQ (reference sequence). General study results and limits: Pre-infection memory already had some responding clones, implying cross-reactive memory joined.

On this clonotype: Its antigen is not identified.

Constant-segment primers were used for 5'RACE, and the resulting TCR alpha and TCR beta cDNA libraries carried sample barcodes and UMIs. TCRdb re-called the 5' RACE reads through MiXCR, storing one row per CDR3 protein. The table has around 320,000 distinct CDR3 sequences, around 15% seen once. This TCR was recovered from a young man who had mild COVID-19 (a few samples of this study predate the infection). Cell type and time point are not known. The sample taken for sequencing was PBMCs or a T cell subset sorted from them (not recorded which). The chain combines TRBV7-9 with TRBJ2-5; no clear D gene. The CDR3, as DNA: TGTGCCAGCAGTCGAGGCCTACGGGCCCAGTACTTC. This translates into CASSRGLRAQYF.